This T cell receptor beta chain stems from a study of blood T cell repertoires in COVID-19. Study summary: Acute-phase and convalescent COVID-19 samples originated in the United States, Italy and Spain.

The age range of participants was about 18 to 90 years, with residence in 20 to 25 US areas. Participants in the exposed group had met a COVID-19 case in the 2 weeks before joining the study. CDR3 length: 13 amino acids. Germline V CDR1 and CDR2: SQVTM, ANQGSEA. Trimming at V came to 3 bases and at J to 10 bases, leaving 6 bases not matched to a gene. This table comes from immunoSEQ multiplex PCR, and its TCRdb copy is limited to in-frame clones, with some not included. The sample includes a few hundred thousand clones, roughly 90% of them seen just once. The clonotype originates from a woman aged 40 to 50 who had been exposed to COVID-19. The sequenced material came from PBMCs or T cells enriched from blood (not recorded which). This chain connects TRBV29-1 to TRBJ1-6; 7 positions match TRBD1. CDR3 coding DNA: TGCAGCGTTGAGGGGACAGTCGGGTCACCCCTCCACTTT. It yields the protein CSVEGTVGSPLHF.